A selection of T cell receptor beta chains follows, all from one sample in a study of post-analysis software for immune sequencing data. In TCRdb, the PCR reads were re-called with MiXCR into one record per CDR3 protein. The sample has roughly 730,000 distinct CDR3 sequences, about 27% seen once. What was sequenced was blood. The receptors come from a girl aged 10 to 17 with multiple sclerosis. Both conserved end residues are part of each CDR3. A D gene is named only where the DNA matches it firmly. Rows may omit the clone size; those that give it use once, few, many or a size class.

cdr3_nt cdr3_aa d_call clone_size v_call cdr3_length j_call
TGTGCCAGCAGCTTATTACGGGGGGCGGACGGCTACACCTTC CASSLLRGADGYTF . few TRBV7-9 14 TRBJ1-2
TGCAGCGTTGAAGGACCGTGGAGTATCGGCGAGCAGTACTTC CSVEGPWSIGEQYF . few TRBV29-1 14 TRBJ2-7
TGTGCCAGTAGTATGGTGACTAGTAGAAATGAGCAGTACTTC CASSMVTSRNEQYF . . TRBV19 14 TRBJ2-5
TGTGCCAGCAGCACAAGGACTAGCGATCAAGAGACCCAGTACTTC CASSTRTSDQETQYF TRBD2 . TRBV7-2 15 TRBJ2-5
TGCGCCAGCAGCTTGGGTAGTAGCGGGATCTACAATGAGCAGTTCTTC CASSLGSSGIYNEQFF TRBD2 few TRBV5-1 16 TRBJ2-1
TGTGCCAGCAGTGAACGGGAGGGGGATTACACTGAAGCTTTCTTT CASSEREGDYTEAFF . . TRBV6-1 15 TRBJ1-1
TGTGCCATCAGTGCCACTAGCGGGGGACAAGAGACCCAGTACTTC CAISATSGGQETQYF TRBD2 . TRBV10-3 15 TRBJ2-5
TGTGCCACCAGTGACCCGGGGGCAATCGACGGGGAGCTGTTTTTT CATSDPGAIDGELFF . . TRBV24-1 15 TRBJ2-2
TGTGCCAGCGGTAAGGGCAGGGTGGCCTACGAGCAGTACTTC CASGKGRVAYEQYF . . TRBV12-3/TRBV12-4 14 TRBJ2-7
TGCGCCAGCAGCCAAGATTTATTTCTGATGGGAGGCTACACCTTC CASSQDLFLMGGYTF . few TRBV4-1 15 TRBJ1-2
TGCGCCAGCAGTGAGGAGGTGGAGAGAATAATCTATCAGCCCCAGCATTTT CASSEEVERIIYQPQHF . . TRBV10-1 17 TRBJ1-5
TGTGCCAGCACCCACCCTAGGGGATCAGAAGCTTTCTTT CASTHPRGSEAFF . few TRBV2 13 TRBJ1-1
TGCAGTGCCAAGGCAGTTCTAGCCAAAAACATTCAGTACTTC CSAKAVLAKNIQYF . once TRBV20-1 14 TRBJ2-4
TGTGCCAGCAGCCCTGACGGCTGGACCCCGGGCTACACCTTC CASSPDGWTPGYTF . . TRBV7-2 14 TRBJ1-2
TGTGCCAGCAGTGAAAACGGACTAGCGCCAGAGACCCAGTACTTC CASSENGLAPETQYF TRBD2 . TRBV6-1 15 TRBJ2-5
TGTGCCAGCACCCTGAATTCGGACGAGCAGTACTTC CASTLNSDEQYF . . TRBV7-9 12 TRBJ2-7
TGTGCCAGCAGCGCCGACAGAAGCCCTGGGGAGCAGTACTTC CASSADRSPGEQYF . few TRBV7-2 14 TRBJ2-7
TGTGCCAGCAGTAAGCCAACAGGGAAGAACACTGAAGCTTTCTTT CASSKPTGKNTEAFF . few TRBV6-5 15 TRBJ1-1
TGTGCCAGCAGTCAAACATCTAGCGCGGGAGATACGCAGTATTTT CASSQTSSAGDTQYF . . TRBV28 15 TRBJ2-3
TGTGCCAGTCAGCAACAGGACGCCGGCTCCTACGAGCAGTACTTC CASQQQDAGSYEQYF . few TRBV6-5 15 TRBJ2-7
TGTGCCAGCAGTTTTATGGCGGGAGCTCTAGATACGCAGTATTTT CASSFMAGALDTQYF TRBD2 few TRBV12-3/TRBV12-4 15 TRBJ2-3
TGTGCCAGCAGCGTATATAGGGGTGAGGCAGATACGCAGTATTTT CASSVYRGEADTQYF . . TRBV9 15 TRBJ2-3
TGCGCCAGCAGCTACCAGACAGGGAACACTGAAGCTTTCTTT CASSYQTGNTEAFF . . TRBV5-1 14 TRBJ1-1
TGTGCCAGCAGCTTAGTCGGTTCCCATGAGCAGTTCTTC CASSLVGSHEQFF . . TRBV7-2 13 TRBJ2-1
TGTGCCAGCAGCCAATCCTTAGCGGGAGAAGAGACCCAGTACTTC CASSQSLAGEETQYF TRBD2 . TRBV4-2 15 TRBJ2-5
TGCAGTGCCTTAGCGGGGGGAACCGTAATTAAAGAGACCCAGTACTTC CSALAGGTVIKETQYF TRBD2 . TRBV20-1 16 TRBJ2-5
TGCAGTGCTAGAGCCTCTCGCAATGAAAAACTGTTTTTT CSARASRNEKLFF . once TRBV20-1 13 TRBJ1-4
TGTGCCAGCAGCCAAAGGGGGGCGGGGGGGAGCACAGATACGCAGTATTTT CASSQRGAGGSTDTQYF TRBD2 . TRBV7-6 17 TRBJ2-3
TGTGCCAGCACCTGGACAGGGGAATTGAACACTGAAGCTTTCTTT CASTWTGELNTEAFF TRBD1 . TRBV6-1 15 TRBJ1-1
TGCGCCAGCAGCGGACCCGGGGTATACAATGAGCAGTTCTTC CASSGPGVYNEQFF . few TRBV5-1 14 TRBJ2-1
TGCAGTGCTAGAGATTGGGCGGGTGAGCAGTACTTC CSARDWAGEQYF . . TRBV20-1 12 TRBJ2-7
TGTGCCAGCAGTGAACTGGGTAATGGGGCCAACGTCCTGACTTTC CASSELGNGANVLTF . . TRBV2 15 TRBJ2-6
TGTGCCAGCAGCTACACCACAGGGGTGCTACAGATCGGGAACATTCAGTACTTC CASSYTTGVLQIGNIQYF TRBD1 . TRBV7-9 18 TRBJ2-4
TGTGCCAGCAGTTACTCAAAGGAGGTTCAGTACTTC CASSYSKEVQYF . few TRBV6-2/TRBV6-3 12 TRBJ2-4
TGCAGCGTTGGGGTGGGATTCGGTCAGCCCCAGCATTTT CSVGVGFGQPQHF . . TRBV29-1 13 TRBJ1-5
TGTGCCAGCAGTGATCAGGCAGGGTACCATAATTCACCCCTCCACTTT CASSDQAGYHNSPLHF . once TRBV6-1 16 TRBJ1-6
TGTGCCAGCAGTTACTCGTTGGCAATTCAGTACTTC CASSYSLAIQYF . few TRBV6-2/TRBV6-3 12 TRBJ2-4
TGTGCCAGCAGGTTAAGCGGGACAGGTGGGCAAGAGACCCAGTACTTC CASRLSGTGGQETQYF . few TRBV2 16 TRBJ2-5
TGCAGTGCTAGAGTGGGGGAGAACACTGAAGCTTTCTTT CSARVGENTEAFF . . TRBV20-1 13 TRBJ1-1
TGTGCCAGCAGTGGGACTTTCTACGAGCAGTACTTC CASSGTFYEQYF . few TRBV28 12 TRBJ2-7
TGCAGTGCTATACCGGTCTATAATTCACCCCTCCACTTT CSAIPVYNSPLHF . few TRBV20-1 13 TRBJ1-6
TGTGCCAGCATAACGGGGGGGCATTTGTTCCAAGAGACCCAGTACTTC CASITGGHLFQETQYF TRBD2 . TRBV2 16 TRBJ2-5
TGCGCCAGCAGTGATCGGCGGGAGGGGCGGGATACGCAGTATTTT CASSDRREGRDTQYF TRBD2 few TRBV10-1 15 TRBJ2-3